The clone carrying this T cell receptor beta chain was counted only a few times. The antigen remains undetermined. These data are taken from a study of response to subunit inactivated influenza vaccine. General study findings and limits: Seasonal influenza vaccination, on each occasion, was suggested by the authors to recruit few new T cells.

TCRdb re-called the RT-PCR reads through MiXCR, storing one row per CDR3 protein. Seen here are 500,000 to 600,000 distinct CDR3 sequences, approximately 10% observed once, and the top ten hold approximately 10%. There are 15 residues in the CDR3. The V end lost 2 bases, the J end lost 6 bases, and 13 bases lay between the germline ends. The germline gives CDR1 SGHAT, CDR2 FQNNGV. The sequence derives from a middle-aged man who received an inactivated influenza vaccine. This chain uses TRBV11-2 with TRBJ2-2; D may be TRBD2 (5 bases). The specimen was PBMCs from blood, collected on the day of vaccination. The CDR3 protein is CASSLSVGSAGELFF. CDR3 coding DNA: TGTGCCAGCAGCTTAAGTGTAGGGAGTGCCGGGGAGCTGTTTTTT.